This TCR beta chain was sequenced in a study of cytomegalovirus exposure and HLA in healthy donors. Study-level background: The study's early data release held about 85 million unique TCRs from HLA-typed donors.

Points on this clone: Its antigen is as yet unknown.

13 Jbeta primers and 60 Vbeta primers were used for the PCR. Measured with immunoSEQ multiplex PCR; TCRdb has only the in-frame clones, and not every one. The table includes 80,000 to 100,000 clones, about 80% detected once. Study conclusions and caveats: It is likely that the observed cluster of highly shared sequence variants was a sequencing artifact.

The TCR originated in a man aged 40-50 years in good health and CMV-seronegative. Source material: PBMCs.

DNA of the CDR3: TGTGCCAGCAGTGACGGTTCTAGCGGGGACACAGATACGCAGTATTTT. Translated: CASSDGSSGDTDTQYF. V is TRBV6-4 and J is TRBJ2-3; 9 nucleotides match TRBD2. The trim removed 2 bases at V and 2 bases at J, leaving 5 bases unmatched. This CDR3 has 16 residues. Germline V CDR1 and CDR2: MRHNA, SNTAGT.